The 27 T cell receptor beta chains given below trace back to one sample, sequenced in a study of PD-1 blockade in classical Hodgkin lymphoma. Sequencing used immunoSEQ multiplex PCR; TCRdb keeps in-frame clones, though not all of them. The table includes tens of thousands of clones, 80% detected once. Noted time point: cycle 4 day 1 (C4D1), after 5 to 7 weeks of nivolumab. Brentuximab vedotin exposure varied among the patients, all of whom had relapsed after autologous stem cell transplantation. The material was peripheral blood mononuclear cells (PBMCs), obtained before the fourth cycle of nivolumab. The receptor source for this set is a human donor with classical Hodgkin lymphoma.

This rearrangement joins TRBV29-1 to TRBJ1-1; 8 positions agree with TRBD1. The V gene's germline CDR1 is SQVTM and CDR2 ANQGSEA. CDR3 length equals 13 residues. V shed 4 bases and J 5 bases; nucleotides not matched to a gene: 6. This CDR3 is CSVVSQGATEAFF. In DNA, the CDR3 is TGCAGCGTTGTGAGTCAGGGGGCGACTGAAGCTTTCTTT.

V gene TRBV5-1 combines with J gene TRBJ1-1; D ambiguous. This CDR3 comprises 13 residues. CDR1 SGHRS and CDR2 YFSETQ come from the germline V gene. Trimming pared 8 bases from V and 3 bases from J, leaving 14 bases between. The CDR3 DNA reads as TGCGCCAGGAGACACTTGGAGGACACTGAAGCTTTCTTT. Protein sequence: CARRHLEDTEAFF.

The genes are TRBV19 and TRBJ1-3; TRBD1 might be the D (6 bases). V was clipped by 3 bases and J by 0 bases, with 18 bases between them. CDR1 and CDR2 (germline): LNHDA, SQIVND (reference sequence). The CDR3 totals 18 residues. CDR3 in amino acids: CASSIRGADRISGNTIYF. In DNA, the CDR3 is TGTGCCAGTAGTATTCGGGGGGCTGATAGAATCTCTGGAAACACCATATATTTT.

The V gene is TRBV5-1, the J gene TRBJ2-7; 8 nucleotides line up with TRBD1. The CDR3 loop spans 15 amino acids. Germline V lookup: CDR1 SGHRS, CDR2 YFSETQ. V dropped 7 bases and J dropped 0; count of bases not matched to a gene: 9. The CDR3 region has the DNA TGCGCCAGCGGGGCGACAGGGGCCAACTCCTACGAGCAGTACTTC. Protein sequence: CASGATGANSYEQYF.

This chain uses TRBV7-2 with TRBJ1-5; D is possibly TRBD1 (5 bases). The CDR3 is 14 amino acids. Germline loops: CDR1 SGHTA, CDR2 FQGNSA. Trimming cost V 0 bases and J 6 bases, with 9 bases left between them. CDR3: CASSLAGGSQPQHF. CDR3 bases: TGTGCCAGCAGCTTAGCTGGGGGTAGTCAGCCCCAGCATTTT.

V usage is TRBV27 and J usage is TRBJ2-3; 7 bases align to TRBD1. The J segment lost 4 bases and the V segment lost 4 bases, leaving 8 bases of the junction unmatched. CDR3 length equals 15 residues. Germline CDR1 MNHEY, CDR2 SMNVEV (reference sequence). This CDR3 is CASSSPGTASDTQYF. CDR3 DNA sequence: TGTGCCAGCAGTTCCCCCGGGACAGCCTCAGATACGCAGTATTTT.

The chain joins TRBV29-1 to TRBJ1-1, with D maybe TRBD1 (5 bases). This CDR3 comprises 12 residues. Trimming left V 1 base short and J 13 bases short, with 16 bases between. CDR1 is SQVTM, CDR2 ANQGSEA, per germline. The CDR3 region is CSVEVARGGVFF. For the CDR3, the DNA is TGCAGCGTTGAAGTGGCGCGGGGGGGGGTTTTCTTT.

The chain couples TRBV7-2 to TRBJ2-5; possible D gene TRBD2, 6 bases. Between the trimmed V and J ends, which lost 3 bases and 5 bases, there was a span of 19 bases. The CDR3 has 16 amino acids. Per germline, CDR1 SGHTA and CDR2 FQGNSA. The DNA of the CDR3 is TGTGCCAGCAGCTTCGCCGGAGGCCCCGGGGGTGAGACCCAGTACTTC. It encodes CASSFAGGPGGETQYF.

This chain connects TRBV9 to TRBJ2-7, with 9 positions matching TRBD2. The CDR3 extends over 16 amino acids. Losses at the gene ends were 0 bases for V and 2 bases for J; bases not matched to a gene: 6. The germline V gene has CDR1 SGDLS and CDR2 YYNGEE. The CDR3 loop reads CASSVGPTSGAYEQYF. As DNA, the CDR3 is TGTGCCAGCAGCGTAGGGCCGACTAGCGGCGCCTACGAGCAGTACTTC.

The chain carries TRBV19 and TRBJ2-3; D may correspond to TRBD1 or TRBD2 (5 bases each). CDR1 LNHDA and CDR2 SQIVND come from the germline V gene (reference sequence). The CDR3 is 16 amino acids. The V gene lost 0 bases and the J gene lost 4 bases, with 14 bases spanning the gap. The CDR3 region is CASSIERDQGADTQYF. In DNA, the CDR3 is TGTGCCAGTAGTATAGAGAGGGACCAGGGCGCAGATACGCAGTATTTT.

V usage is TRBV7-9 and J usage is TRBJ2-7; TRBD2 aligns across 8 bases. Germline V gives CDR1 SEHNR, CDR2 FQNEAQ (reference sequence). Trimming removed 1 base from V and 4 bases from J; junction bases left unmatched: 12. This CDR3 is 17 amino acids long. The CDR3 protein is CASSLVLFQRERYEQYF. CDR3 nucleotide sequence: TGTGCCAGCAGCTTAGTACTCTTCCAGCGGGAGAGGTACGAGCAGTACTTC.

This clone was detected once. This sequence joins TRBV5-6 and TRBJ2-5, with D perhaps matching TRBD1 or TRBD2 (5 bases each). The CDR3 covers 15 residues. CDR1 is SGHDT, CDR2 YYEEEE, per germline. Trimming pared 4 bases from V and 1 base from J, leaving 14 bases between. The CDR3 DNA follows: TGTGCCAGCAGCGGTACTTTGGGACCCCAAGAGACCCAGTACTTC. Amino acids: CASSGTLGPQETQYF. The whole variable domain, remainder taken from reference TRBV5-6 and TRBJ2-5, is DAGVTQSPTHLIKTRGQQVTLRCSPKSGHDTVSWYQQALGQGPQFIFQYYEEEERQRGNFPDRFSGHQFPNYSSELNVNALLLGDSALYLCASSGTLGPQETQYFGPGTRLLVL.

V is TRBV14 and J is TRBJ1-6; the D is unclear. With 1 base removed from V and 0 bases from J, the gap between germline ends came to 10 bases. This CDR3 has 17 amino acids. Germline V gives CDR1 SGHDN, CDR2 FVKESK. CDR3 sequence: CASSQVWLGSYNSPLHF. The DNA for the CDR3 is TGTGCCAGCAGCCAAGTTTGGTTGGGCTCCTATAATTCACCCCTCCACTTT.

This clone was counted only a few times. The chain carries TRBV27 and TRBJ2-7; D call uncertain. This CDR3 has 16 residues. V was cut by 1 base and J by 2 bases, with 15 bases left in between. Per germline, CDR1 MNHEY and CDR2 SMNVEV (reference sequence). CDR3 nucleotide sequence: TGTGCCAGCAGTTTATACCCCAGGATACTTACCTACGAGCAGTACTTC. It encodes CASSLYPRILTYEQYF.

This clone was found a few times. V is TRBV6-1 and J is TRBJ2-2; TRBD1 is a possible D gene (5 bases). Germline-derived CDR1 and CDR2 are MNHNS and SASEGT. Trimming took off 8 bases at V and 6 bases at J, with 10 bases between the two ends. The CDR3 contains 12 residues. This CDR3 is CASLPGSGELFF. The CDR3, as DNA: TGTGCCAGCCTCCCAGGGTCCGGGGAGCTGTTTTTT.

The chain has TRBV11-2 and TRBJ2-7; D is perhaps TRBD1 (6 bases). Between the trimmed V and J ends, which lost 4 bases and 2 bases, there was a span of 12 bases. The CDR3 is 14 residues long. Looked up from germline, CDR1 is SGHAT and CDR2 is FQNNGV. This CDR3 is CASSSPRGAYEQYF. CDR3 DNA sequence: TGTGCCAGCAGCTCCCCCAGGGGAGCCTACGAGCAGTACTTC.

There are a few counts of this clone. Other DNA sequences of this sample code for an identical CDR3. V is TRBV7-9 and J is TRBJ2-7; no firm D call. Germline V gene data show CDR1 as SEHNR and CDR2 as FQNEAQ (reference sequence). Trimming cost V 6 bases and J 3 bases, with 6 bases left between them. This CDR3 region has 11 residues. CDR3 amino acids: CASSTYYEQYF. For the CDR3, the DNA is TGTGCCAGCAGTACATACTACGAGCAGTACTTC. Complete variable domain (other parts from reference TRBV7-9 and TRBJ2-7): DTGVSQNPRHKITKRGQNVTFRCDPISEHNRLYWYRQTLGQGPEFLTYFQNEAQLEKSRLLSDRFSAERPKGSFSTLEIQRTEQGDSAMYLCASSTYYEQYFGPGTRLTVT.

The chain links TRBV2 to TRBJ1-1; tentative D call: TRBD1 (6 bases). The CDR3 covers 17 residues. Germline V gene lookup returns CDR1 SNHLY and CDR2 FYNNEI. V was cut by 5 bases and J by 0 bases, with 19 bases left in between. The CDR3 reads CASSWGRTVEMNTEAFF. CDR3 sequence (DNA): TGTGCCAGCAGTTGGGGTCGGACAGTTGAAATGAACACTGAAGCTTTCTTT.

A remark on this clone: Different DNA sequences within this sample yield the same CDR3. V usage is TRBV6-6 and J usage is TRBJ2-7; 10 nucleotides align to TRBD1. Germline assignment: CDR1 MNHNY and CDR2 SVGAGI (reference sequence). This CDR3 comprises 14 residues. The ends lost 6 bases at V and 2 bases at J; junction bases unmatched: 4. In nucleotides, the CDR3 is TGTGCCAGCAGCCCTGGACAGGGGGCCTACGAGCAGTACTTC. Its protein is CASSPGQGAYEQYF.

This clone was seen a handful of times. The chain combines TRBV6-5 with TRBJ2-7, with D tentatively TRBD1 (5 bases). This CDR3 is built from 14 residues. CDR1 is MNHEY and CDR2 is SVGAGI in the germline V gene. The V end was cut by 0 bases, the J end by 6 bases, with 12 bases between. The CDR3 DNA reads as TGTGCCAGCAGTTACTCCAGGGCCACGCGCGAGCAGTACTTC. Translated, it gives CASSYSRATREQYF.

The J gene is TRBJ2-3, the V gene TRBV10-3; a weak D match, TRBD2 (5 bases). CDR3 length equals 14 residues. Trimming removed 4 bases at V and 1 base at J, with 9 bases between. CDR1 ENHRY and CDR2 SYGVKD come from the germline V gene. CDR3 nucleotide sequence: TGTGCCATCAGTGTAACTAGGGGCACAGATACGCAGTATTTT. It codes for CAISVTRGTDTQYF.

The chain is built from TRBV5-4 and TRBJ1-1; 7 bases align to TRBD1. Unmatched junction bases numbered 5, after V lost 3 bases and J lost 3 bases. Looked up from germline, CDR1 is SGHNT and CDR2 is YYREEE (reference sequence). This CDR3 has 14 amino acids. The chain's CDR3 is CASSSRGGDTEAFF. DNA of the CDR3: TGTGCCAGCAGCTCGCGAGGGGGCGACACTGAAGCTTTCTTT.

This chain links TRBV2 with TRBJ2-7; 8 bases line up with TRBD2. Germline V gene data show CDR1 as SNHLY and CDR2 as FYNNEI. The CDR3 loop spans 13 amino acids. Trimming took 8 bases from V and 3 from J; bases not matched to a gene: 6. The CDR3 region has the DNA TGTGCCAGCGTTCCTAGCGGGCGCTACGAGCAGTACTTC. Amino acid sequence: CASVPSGRYEQYF.

The chain uses TRBV29-1 and TRBJ1-2; 7 nucleotides align to TRBD1. Germline V gene lookup returns CDR1 SQVTM and CDR2 ANQGSEA. The V and J ends lost 4 bases and 8 bases, in that order; junction bases with no gene match: 4. CDR3 size: 11 residues. DNA of the CDR3: TGCAGCGTTGTCTTAGGGGGCGGCTACACCTTC. It specifies CSVVLGGGYTF.

This clone was picked up one time. This sequence joins TRBV28 and TRBJ1-5; 8 nucleotides line up with TRBD1. This CDR3 comprises 15 residues. Per the germline V gene, CDR1 is MDHEN and CDR2 is SYDVKM. The junction had 8 bases not matched to a gene; V was cut back by 5 bases and J by 5 bases. Here the CDR3 DNA reads TGTGCCAGCAGTCGACCAGGGGGCGGTTATCAGCCCCAGCATTTT. Translated: CASSRPGGGYQPQHF.

The chain uses TRBV29-1 and TRBJ1-3; D uncertain. The V end was cut by 2 bases, the J end by 2 bases, with 7 bases between. This CDR3 has 13 amino acids. CDR1 is SQVTM and CDR2 is ANQGSEA in the germline V gene. CDR3 bases: TGCAGCGTTGAAAAAGGAGCTGGAAACACCATATATTTT. As protein: CSVEKGAGNTIYF.

Only a few counts were recorded for this clone. The chain employs TRBV9 and TRBJ2-3, with 10 bases aligning to TRBD2. The germline CDR1 and CDR2 sequences are SGDLS and YYNGEE. V dropped 0 bases and J dropped 7; count of bases not matched to a gene: 17. CDR3 size: 19 residues. For the CDR3, the DNA is TGTGCCAGCAGCGTAGGGTGGGCGGCTAGCGGGGGAACCGTGAATACGCAGTATTTT. Its protein is CASSVGWAASGGTVNTQYF. Supplemented by reference TRBV9 and TRBJ2-3, the full variable domain reads DSGVTQTPKHLITATGQRVTLRCSPRSGDLSVYWYQQSLDQGLQFLIQYYNGEERAKGNILERFSAQQFPDLHSELNLSSLELGDSALYFCASSVGWAASGGTVNTQYFGPGTRLTVL.